Below, one TCR beta chain is given with its context. Profiled with immunoSEQ multiplex PCR; TCRdb holds only in-frame clones, not every one. The table includes approximately 130,000 clones, more than 70% detected once. This record belongs to a study of control samples from healthy donors and cancer patients. The CDR3 sequence is 15 residues long. CDR1 is MNHEY, CDR2 SMNVEV, per germline (reference sequence). V trimming: 4 bases; J trimming: 5 bases; junction bases outside the gene matches: 9. Sequencing was performed on blood. J is TRBJ2-7 and V is TRBV27, with 9 positions matching TRBD1. The receptor was derived from a man aged 50-59 years in good health. The CDR3 reads CASSSRQGVLDEQYF. Here the CDR3 DNA reads TGTGCCAGCAGTTCCCGACAGGGGGTCCTGGACGAGCAGTACTTC.